A selection of T cell receptor beta chains follows, all from one sample in a study of lymphopenia after photon versus proton radiotherapy. TCRdb's copy holds only in-frame clones and misses some; the assay was immunoSEQ multiplex PCR. This table has 150,000 to 200,000 clones, about 85% appearing once. This material consisted of peripheral blood, taken from a patient treated with photon-based radiotherapy. Source of these receptors: a man between 50 and 59 years old with gastric cancer. Both conserved end residues are part of each CDR3. Each record gives: J gene, D gene, clone size, V gene, CDR3 protein, CDR3 DNA. A D gene is named only where the DNA matches it firmly. Size is stated for part of the rows, as once, few or many counts, or as a class when the clone is expanded.

J gene: TRBJ2-7; D gene: TRBD2; clone size: -; V gene: TRBV14; CDR3 protein: CASSQTLAGGPWDYF; CDR3 DNA: TGTGCCAGCAGCCAGACACTAGCGGGAGGGCCATGGGATTACTTC
J gene: TRBJ2-4; D gene: TRBD2; clone size: -; V gene: TRBV18; CDR3 protein: CASSRAGGLAKNIQYF; CDR3 DNA: TGTGCCAGCTCACGCGCGGGAGGGCTAGCCAAAAACATTCAGTACTTC
J gene: TRBJ2-7; D gene: TRBD2; clone size: -; V gene: TRBV6-4; CDR3 protein: CARDKERGPTYEQYF; CDR3 DNA: TGTGCCAGGGACAAGGAGCGGGGACCTACCTACGAGCAGTACTTC
J gene: TRBJ1-1; D gene: -; clone size: -; V gene: TRBV5-1; CDR3 protein: CASSNPGTVMNTEAFF; CDR3 DNA: TGCGCCAGCAGCAATCCCGGGACGGTTATGAACACTGAAGCTTTCTTT
J gene: TRBJ2-4; D gene: TRBD2; clone size: -; V gene: TRBV5-4; CDR3 protein: CASSERTSGTKNIQYF; CDR3 DNA: TGTGCCAGCAGCGAACGGACTAGCGGGACCAAAAACATTCAGTACTTC
J gene: TRBJ1-5; D gene: -; clone size: few; V gene: TRBV19; CDR3 protein: CASSISGARNQPQHF; CDR3 DNA: TGTGCCAGTAGTATATCGGGGGCTCGCAATCAGCCCCAGCATTTT
J gene: TRBJ2-5; D gene: TRBD1; clone size: -; V gene: TRBV11-1; CDR3 protein: CASSSGQGLETQYF; CDR3 DNA: TGTGCCAGCAGCTCGGGACAGGGGTTGGAGACCCAGTACTTC
J gene: TRBJ2-1; D gene: TRBD1; clone size: once; V gene: TRBV7-8; CDR3 protein: CASSETGTGYNNEQFF; CDR3 DNA: TGTGCCAGCAGCGAGACCGGGACAGGGTATAACAATGAGCAGTTCTTC
J gene: TRBJ2-5; D gene: -; clone size: -; V gene: TRBV7-9; CDR3 protein: CASSLLSGTEGETQYF; CDR3 DNA: TGTGCCAGCAGCTTGTTATCGGGGACCGAGGGAGAGACCCAGTACTTC
J gene: TRBJ2-3; D gene: -; clone size: -; V gene: TRBV7-2; CDR3 protein: CASSISFTDTQYF; CDR3 DNA: TGTGCCAGCAGCATCTCATTCACAGATACGCAGTATTTT
J gene: TRBJ1-4; D gene: -; clone size: -; V gene: TRBV28; CDR3 protein: CASTDRGATNEKLFF; CDR3 DNA: TGTGCCAGCACAGACCGTGGGGCAACTAATGAAAAACTGTTTTTT
J gene: TRBJ1-2; D gene: -; clone size: -; V gene: TRBV7-2; CDR3 protein: CASSPDTRRVRDGWGYTF; CDR3 DNA: TGTGCCAGCAGCCCTGACACAAGGAGGGTCCGAGATGGTTGGGGCTACACCTTC
J gene: TRBJ1-1; D gene: -; clone size: once; V gene: TRBV5-8; CDR3 protein: CASSVRGLQAMNTEAFF; CDR3 DNA: TGTGCCAGCAGCGTGAGGGGTCTCCAAGCCATGAACACTGAAGCTTTCTTT
J gene: TRBJ1-5; D gene: -; clone size: -; V gene: TRBV5-6; CDR3 protein: CASSLRGANQPQHF; CDR3 DNA: TGTGCCAGCAGTCTAAGGGGCGCGAATCAGCCCCAGCATTTT
J gene: TRBJ1-1; D gene: -; clone size: -; V gene: TRBV6-5; CDR3 protein: CASSYPYRGKAQAFF; CDR3 DNA: TGTGCCAGCAGTTACCCATACCGGGGCAAGGCCCAAGCTTTCTTT
J gene: TRBJ2-1; D gene: -; clone size: -; V gene: TRBV23-1; CDR3 protein: CASSQDKQADNEQFF; CDR3 DNA: TGCGCCAGCAGTCAAGATAAGCAGGCGGACAATGAGCAGTTCTTC
J gene: TRBJ2-3; D gene: TRBD2; clone size: -; V gene: TRBV28; CDR3 protein: CASSLGLAGEATDTQYF; CDR3 DNA: TGTGCCAGCAGTTTAGGACTAGCGGGAGAGGCCACAGATACGCAGTATTTT
J gene: TRBJ1-5; D gene: -; clone size: -; V gene: TRBV19; CDR3 protein: CASSMGRMAGQPQHF; CDR3 DNA: TGTGCCAGTAGTATGGGGCGGATGGCAGGTCAGCCCCAGCATTTT
J gene: TRBJ1-3; D gene: -; clone size: -; V gene: TRBV2; CDR3 protein: CASSVRQSTGNTIYF; CDR3 DNA: TGTGCCAGCAGTGTACGGCAGAGCACTGGAAACACCATATATTTT
J gene: TRBJ1-2; D gene: TRBD1; clone size: -; V gene: TRBV27; CDR3 protein: CASTPLRAGGYGYTF; CDR3 DNA: TGTGCCAGCACTCCACTCAGGGCAGGGGGCTATGGCTACACCTTC
J gene: TRBJ1-2; D gene: -; clone size: -; V gene: TRBV15; CDR3 protein: CATSRGGGGVNYGYTF; CDR3 DNA: TGTGCCACCAGCAGAGGGGGAGGTGGGGTGAACTATGGCTACACCTTC
J gene: TRBJ1-5; D gene: -; clone size: once; V gene: TRBV25-1; CDR3 protein: CASSLTAGQPQHF; CDR3 DNA: TGTGCCAGCAGTCTGACAGCGGGTCAGCCCCAGCATTTT
J gene: TRBJ2-1; D gene: -; clone size: -; V gene: TRBV11-3; CDR3 protein: CASSPPWSDEQFF; CDR3 DNA: TGTGCCAGCAGCCCCCCGTGGAGCGATGAGCAGTTCTTC
J gene: TRBJ2-5; D gene: -; clone size: -; V gene: TRBV5-8; CDR3 protein: CASRTRMRETQYF; CDR3 DNA: TGTGCCAGCAGGACACGAATGAGAGAGACCCAGTACTTC
J gene: TRBJ2-6; D gene: TRBD1; clone size: -; V gene: TRBV27; CDR3 protein: CASRYTGGVVRGANVLTF; CDR3 DNA: TGTGCCAGCAGGTATACAGGGGGCGTTGTGAGAGGGGCCAACGTCCTGACTTTC
J gene: TRBJ2-7; D gene: -; clone size: once; V gene: TRBV19; CDR3 protein: CASRSASYEQYF; CDR3 DNA: TGTGCCAGTAGGTCGGCCTCCTACGAGCAGTACTTC
J gene: TRBJ2-7; D gene: -; clone size: -; V gene: TRBV19; CDR3 protein: CASSIARGLSGSSYEQYF; CDR3 DNA: TGTGCCAGTAGTATAGCCCGGGGGTTGAGCGGAAGCTCCTACGAGCAGTACTTC
J gene: TRBJ1-2; D gene: -; clone size: -; V gene: TRBV7-2; CDR3 protein: CASSFRDKSGYTF; CDR3 DNA: TGTGCCAGCAGCTTCCGGGACAAGAGTGGCTACACCTTC
J gene: TRBJ1-2; D gene: -; clone size: -; V gene: TRBV7-9; CDR3 protein: CASSYPGVPVDGYTF; CDR3 DNA: TGTGCCAGCAGCTATCCGGGGGTCCCAGTGGATGGCTACACCTTC
J gene: TRBJ2-1; D gene: -; clone size: -; V gene: TRBV19; CDR3 protein: CASAYYNEQFF; CDR3 DNA: TGTGCCTCCGCCTACTACAATGAGCAGTTCTTC
J gene: TRBJ1-2; D gene: -; clone size: -; V gene: TRBV7-2; CDR3 protein: CASRPTIDRLPNYGYTF; CDR3 DNA: TGTGCCAGCAGACCAACAATAGACAGACTTCCTAACTATGGCTACACCTTC
J gene: TRBJ1-2; D gene: -; clone size: -; V gene: TRBV29-1; CDR3 protein: CSVAGQGNGYTF; CDR3 DNA: TGCAGCGTTGCAGGTCAGGGAAATGGCTACACCTTC
J gene: TRBJ1-2; D gene: TRBD1; clone size: -; V gene: TRBV19; CDR3 protein: CASTHDRGGYTF; CDR3 DNA: TGTGCCAGTACACACGACAGGGGTGGCTACACCTTC
J gene: TRBJ2-5; D gene: TRBD2; clone size: -; V gene: TRBV30; CDR3 protein: CAWRKGLAGEETQYF; CDR3 DNA: TGTGCCTGGAGGAAGGGACTAGCGGGAGAAGAGACCCAGTACTTC
J gene: TRBJ2-3; D gene: -; clone size: -; V gene: TRBV10-3; CDR3 protein: CAISAAGSDTQYF; CDR3 DNA: TGTGCCATCAGTGCAGCCGGGTCAGATACGCAGTATTTT
J gene: TRBJ1-5; D gene: TRBD1; clone size: -; V gene: TRBV7-8; CDR3 protein: CASSFLDRGSNQPQHF; CDR3 DNA: TGTGCCAGCAGCTTCCTCGACAGGGGGAGCAATCAGCCCCAGCATTTT
J gene: TRBJ1-1; D gene: -; clone size: -; V gene: TRBV10-3; CDR3 protein: CAISDRGRGGTEAFF; CDR3 DNA: TGTGCCATCAGTGACCGGGGGCGGGGAGGGACTGAAGCTTTCTTT
J gene: TRBJ2-2; D gene: -; clone size: -; V gene: TRBV6-6; CDR3 protein: CASSFYYNTGELFF; CDR3 DNA: TGTGCCAGCAGTTTCTACTACAACACCGGGGAGCTGTTTTTT
J gene: TRBJ2-1; D gene: TRBD2; clone size: -; V gene: TRBV9; CDR3 protein: CASSVVAGPGNEQFF; CDR3 DNA: TGTGCCAGCAGCGTAGTAGCGGGCCCGGGCAATGAGCAGTTCTTC